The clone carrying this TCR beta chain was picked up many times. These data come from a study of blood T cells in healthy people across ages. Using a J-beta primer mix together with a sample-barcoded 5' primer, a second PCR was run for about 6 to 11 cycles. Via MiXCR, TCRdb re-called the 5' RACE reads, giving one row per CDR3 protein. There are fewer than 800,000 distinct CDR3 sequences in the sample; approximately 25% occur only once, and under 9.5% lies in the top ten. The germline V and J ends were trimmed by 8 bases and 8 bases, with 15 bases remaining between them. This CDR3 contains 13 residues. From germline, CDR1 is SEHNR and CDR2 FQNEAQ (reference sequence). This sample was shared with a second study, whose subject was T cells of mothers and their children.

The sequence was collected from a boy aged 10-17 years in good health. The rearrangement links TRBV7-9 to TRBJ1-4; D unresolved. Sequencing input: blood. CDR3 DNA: TGTGCCAGCTCCCTAGGCAGGAGGGAAAAACTGTTTTTT. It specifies CASSLGRREKLFF. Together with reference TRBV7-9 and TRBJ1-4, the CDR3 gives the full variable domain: DTGVSQNPRHKITKRGQNVTFRCDPISEHNRLYWYRQTLGQGPEFLTYFQNEAQLEKSRLLSDRFSAERPKGSFSTLEIQRTEQGDSAMYLCASSLGRREKLFFGSGTQLSVL.